This T cell receptor (beta chain) was captured by sequencing in a study of early T cells in non-severe SARS-CoV-2 infection. Overall study context: The sequenced material was bulk RNA from unsorted whole blood, and its chains were unpaired.

This clonotype was recorded a few times. Individual cDNA molecules received unique molecular identifiers during library preparation. TCRdb analysed the 5' RACE reads with MiXCR anew, one entry per CDR3 protein. Of under 95,000 distinct CDR3 sequences detected, 12% appear once; the ten largest clones hold 4.5%. The CDR3 consists of 20 residues. The V and J ends lost 5 bases and 4 bases respectively, with 29 bases between them. Germline-derived CDR1 and CDR2 are SGHVS and FQNEAQ. The sequencing sample was made of whole blood. The chain combines TRBV7-8 with TRBJ2-2; a possible D gene is TRBD2 (5 bases). This TCR was sampled from an adult who was a healthcare worker with PCR-confirmed SARS-CoV-2 infection or an uninfected control (not recorded which). The DNA for the CDR3 is TGTGCCAGCAGCCCCCGACGAGGAACTCGGGGATTTGTCGGCACCGGGGAGCTGTTTTTT. This codes for CASSPRRGTRGFVGTGELFF.